What follows are 20 T cell receptor beta chains derived from one specimen sequenced in a study of tumor-infiltrating lymphocytes in primary liver carcinoma. TCR beta cDNA was reverse-transcribed from approximately 0.45 ug of total RNA. The reaction used a constant-region primer and ProtoScript II reverse transcriptase. The TCR beta library was amplified through three nested multiplex PCR rounds in a modified ARM-PCR procedure. In the first two PCR rounds, TRBV1-TRBV30 forward primers were paired with a C-beta reverse primer, and each round lasted roughly 10 cycles. TCRdb re-derived calls from the multiplex PCR reads in MiXCR, one entry per CDR3 protein. The table lists roughly 120,000 distinct CDR3 sequences, 64% of them singletons. Co-extracting RNA and DNA was done with about 17-30 mg of unsorted bulk tissue as input. Specimen: liver tumor tissue from sampling region 3. Subset specified: tumor region T3, left-lateral pole. These receptors all come from a woman in her sixties or seventies with primary liver carcinoma and hepatitis B virus infection.

About this clonotype: This may be a read error: a much more frequent sequence differs by one nucleotide. In nucleotides, the CDR3 is TGTGCCACCAGTGATTCGACCCGGAAAGAGCAGTTCTTC. Translation: CATSDSTRKEQFF. The genes are TRBV24-1 and TRBJ2-1; D is uncertain. This CDR3 spans 13 amino acids. V lost 2 bases and J 10 bases, leaving 11 bases between the germline ends. Germline lookup yields CDR1 KGHDR and CDR2 SFDVKD.

The count of this clonotype is one. At one of its ends the junction is not consistent with the germline gene, which may arise from a read error. This chain joins TRBV6-2 or TRBV6-3 and TRBJ2-5; 9 bases are shared with TRBD2. The germline V gene has CDR1 MNHEY and CDR2 SVGEGT. The CDR3 contains 13 residues. The CDR3 loop reads CASNRTSEETHYF. DNA for the CDR3: TGTGCCAGCAACCGGACTAGCGAAGAGACCCATTACTTC.

On this clonotype: This may arise from a read error, as a much more abundant clone is one base away. The chain couples TRBV6-6 to TRBJ2-1, with 12 nucleotides matching TRBD2. CDR3 length: 14 amino acids. The trim removed 8 bases at V and 6 bases at J, leaving 5 bases unmatched. Germline-derived CDR1 and CDR2 are MNHNY and SVGAGI (reference sequence). The DNA for the CDR3 is TGTGCCAGCTGTTCACTAGCGGGAGGCAATGAGCAGTTCTTC. This encodes CASCSLAGGNEQFF.

A note on this clonotype: The germline gene is not matched at one end of the junction; a read error may be the cause. The chain combines TRBV4-1 with TRBJ2-5; possible D gene TRBD1, 6 bases. This CDR3 comprises 15 residues. Germline CDR1 reads MGHRA; CDR2 reads YSYEKL. CDR3 sequence reads: CANSPGPARGETQYF. The CDR3 DNA sequence: TGCGCCAACAGCCCCGGACCAGCCAGGGGAGAGACCCAGTACTTC.

On this clonotype itself: A much larger clone sits a single nucleotide away, making a read error possible. CDR3 sequence reads: CAWTKRTGGYEQYF. CDR3 DNA: TGTGCCTGGACAAAAAGGACGGGAGGCTACGAGCAGTACTTC. The chain employs TRBV30 and TRBJ2-7; TRBD2 agrees at 7 bases. The CDR3 is 14 residues long. CDR1 and CDR2 (germline): GTSNPN, SVGIG (reference sequence). Trimming cost V 4 bases and J 3 bases; bases outside gene matches: 9.

Comments on this clonotype: A read error may account for a junction end that differs from germline. The chain couples TRBV28 to TRBJ2-1; D might be TRBD2 (6 bases). The CDR3 is made up of 16 amino acids. Germline V gives CDR1 MDHEN, CDR2 SYDVKM. The CDR3: CASSGARDSRYIEQFF. DNA of the CDR3: TGTGCCAGCAGTGGGGCCCGGGACTCCCGCTACATTGAGCAGTTCTTC.

As concerns this clonotype: The CDR3 does not close with the conserved phenylalanine or tryptophan, likely indicating a read error. This chain uses TRBV5-5 with TRBJ1-1; unclear D gene. There are 13 residues in the CDR3. The germline V gene encodes CDR1 SGHKS and CDR2 YYEKEE (reference sequence). In DNA, the CDR3 is TGTGCCACCAGCCGGGAGTTCAACACTGAAGCTTTCATT. Protein sequence: CATSREFNTEAFI.

The CDR3 bases are TGTGCCAGCACTCCGTGGACAGGGACGGACACTGAAGCTTTCTTT. It encodes CASTPWTGTDTEAFF. The V and J genes are TRBV12-3 or TRBV12-4 and TRBJ1-1; 8 nucleotides line up with TRBD1. The CDR3 is 15 residues long. V was clipped by 7 bases and J by 3 bases; unmatched bases: 10.

V and J are TRBV12-3 or TRBV12-4 and TRBJ2-7; D not resolved. CDR3 length: 13 residues. Trimming took off 6 bases at V and 1 base at J, with 10 bases between the two ends. CDR3 protein: CASSRAESYEQYF. CDR3 nucleotide sequence: TGTGCCAGCAGCCGAGCTGAGTCCTACGAGCAGTACTTC.

On this clonotype: Since a much larger clone is just one base distant, this may be a read error. The V call is TRBV6-2 or TRBV6-3, the J call TRBJ2-3; 11 bases line up with TRBD2. This CDR3 spans 14 amino acids. The ends lost 7 bases at V and 8 bases at J; junction bases unmatched: 8. CDR1 and CDR2 (germline): MNHEY, SVGEGT. The CDR3 region is CASKASGRSGTQYF. The CDR3 DNA reads TGTGCCAGCAAGGCTAGCGGGAGGTCTGGTACGCAGTATTTT.

Points on this clonotype: The CDR3 carries no conserved terminal phenylalanine or tryptophan, so it likely arises from a read error. The genes are TRBV6-5 and TRBJ2-1; 9 positions agree with TRBD2. The CDR3 totals 14 residues. V trimming: 9 bases; J trimming: 9 bases; junction bases outside the gene matches: 12. Looked up from germline, CDR1 is MNHEY and CDR2 is SVGAGI. CDR3 region: CASALVAGVGEQFL. The CDR3 DNA reads as TGTGCCAGTGCGTTAGTAGCGGGAGTTGGTGAGCAGTTCTTA.

For this clonotype: Its ends do not fully match the called genes, so a read error is possible. The V and J genes are TRBV11-3 and TRBJ2-3; 9 bases are shared with TRBD2. This CDR3 region has 14 residues. CDR1 is SGHNT, CDR2 YENEEA, per germline. The CDR3 loop is CASRFGTSTDTQYF. The CDR3 DNA reads as TGTGCCAGCAGATTCGGGACTAGCACTGATACGCAGTATTTT.

Remarks on this clonotype: This is likely a read error, given that the CDR3 carries no conserved phenylalanine or tryptophan at its end. The chain is built from TRBV6-7 and TRBJ2-7, with unresolved D. TRBV6-7 falls under the ORF class, with uncertain function. The CDR3 spans 11 residues. Deletions cut 8 bases from V and 7 bases from J, with 12 bases between. The CDR3 loop reads CASSWNGEQYS. The DNA for the CDR3 is TGTGCCAGCTCATGGAATGGGGAGCAGTACTCC.

This clonotype has more than one count but fewer than ten. Just one base apart from a much larger clone, this may be a read error. The rearrangement joins TRBV4-1 to TRBJ2-1; 9 nucleotides line up with TRBD2. CDR1 MGHRA and CDR2 YSYEKL come from the germline V gene. The trim removed 4 bases at V and 6 bases at J, leaving 13 bases unmatched. The CDR3 spans 17 residues. This CDR3 is CASSPDRGASGINEQFF. In nucleotides, the CDR3 is TGCGCCAGCAGCCCCGACCGGGGGGCTAGCGGGATCAATGAGCAGTTCTTC.

In regard to this clonotype: Possible read error: a much larger clone is one base away. The V call is TRBV10-1, the J call TRBJ2-7; D not resolved. From germline, CDR1 is WNHNN and CDR2 SYGVQD (reference sequence). There are 15 residues in the CDR3. CDR3 region: CSSSASQRRGYEQYF. In nucleotides, the CDR3 is TGCTCCAGCAGTGCGTCTCAGAGAAGAGGCTACGAGCAGTACTTC.

With regard to this clonotype: One end of the junction is discordant with germline, which a read error may explain. This chain connects TRBV11-2 to TRBJ2-5, with D perhaps TRBD2 (6 bases). Germline lookup yields CDR1 SGHAT and CDR2 FQNNGV. The CDR3 covers 15 residues. Here the CDR3 DNA reads TGTGCTAGCAGCTTACGACTAGTACGGCAAGATGCCCAGTACTTC. Translated: CASSLRLVRQDAQYF. Supplemented by reference TRBV11-2 and TRBJ2-5, the full variable domain reads EAGVAQSPRYKIIEKRQSVAFWCNPISGHATLYWYQQILGQGPKLLIQFQNNGVVDDSQLPKDRFSAERLKGVDSTLKIQPAKLEDSAVYLCASSLRLVRQDAQYFGPGTRLLVL.

In regard to this clonotype: A read error may explain this, as a much larger clone is one base away. The V call is TRBV12-3 or TRBV12-4, the J call TRBJ1-2; D is ambiguous. The CDR3 consists of 13 residues. V gave up 3 bases and J gave up 8 bases, with 13 bases separating them. The DNA for the CDR3 is TGTGCCAGCAGTTTGGGCTACGTCCTGGGCTACACCTTC. This encodes CASSLGYVLGYTF.

This clonotype was recorded many times. CDR3: CASTPGGAANTGELFF. For the CDR3, the DNA is TGTGCCAGCACTCCGGGTGGAGCGGCGAACACCGGGGAGCTGTTTTTT. This chain uses TRBV12-3 or TRBV12-4 with TRBJ2-2; weak D call: TRBD2 (5 bases). V was shortened by 7 bases and J by 0 bases, with 15 bases between the two germline ends. The CDR3 covers 16 residues.

A note on this clonotype: This may be a read error: a much more frequent sequence differs by one nucleotide. The rearrangement joins TRBV14 to TRBJ2-1; TRBD2 agrees at 9 bases. This CDR3 spans 15 amino acids. In germline, CDR1 is SGHDN, CDR2 FVKESK. The CDR3 nucleotides read TGTGCCAGCAGCCCGCAAGGGACTAGCTACAATGAGCAGCTCTTC. Its protein product is CASSPQGTSYNEQLF.

This clonotype has a handful of counts. Being one base from a much bigger clone, this may be a read error. V and J are TRBV29-1 and TRBJ1-1; the D is unclear. Germline CDR1 SQVTM, CDR2 ANQGSEA. The CDR3 spans 10 residues. CDR3 in amino acids: CSALNAEAFF. The CDR3 coding sequence is TGCAGCGCTTTGAACGCTGAAGCTTTCTTT.